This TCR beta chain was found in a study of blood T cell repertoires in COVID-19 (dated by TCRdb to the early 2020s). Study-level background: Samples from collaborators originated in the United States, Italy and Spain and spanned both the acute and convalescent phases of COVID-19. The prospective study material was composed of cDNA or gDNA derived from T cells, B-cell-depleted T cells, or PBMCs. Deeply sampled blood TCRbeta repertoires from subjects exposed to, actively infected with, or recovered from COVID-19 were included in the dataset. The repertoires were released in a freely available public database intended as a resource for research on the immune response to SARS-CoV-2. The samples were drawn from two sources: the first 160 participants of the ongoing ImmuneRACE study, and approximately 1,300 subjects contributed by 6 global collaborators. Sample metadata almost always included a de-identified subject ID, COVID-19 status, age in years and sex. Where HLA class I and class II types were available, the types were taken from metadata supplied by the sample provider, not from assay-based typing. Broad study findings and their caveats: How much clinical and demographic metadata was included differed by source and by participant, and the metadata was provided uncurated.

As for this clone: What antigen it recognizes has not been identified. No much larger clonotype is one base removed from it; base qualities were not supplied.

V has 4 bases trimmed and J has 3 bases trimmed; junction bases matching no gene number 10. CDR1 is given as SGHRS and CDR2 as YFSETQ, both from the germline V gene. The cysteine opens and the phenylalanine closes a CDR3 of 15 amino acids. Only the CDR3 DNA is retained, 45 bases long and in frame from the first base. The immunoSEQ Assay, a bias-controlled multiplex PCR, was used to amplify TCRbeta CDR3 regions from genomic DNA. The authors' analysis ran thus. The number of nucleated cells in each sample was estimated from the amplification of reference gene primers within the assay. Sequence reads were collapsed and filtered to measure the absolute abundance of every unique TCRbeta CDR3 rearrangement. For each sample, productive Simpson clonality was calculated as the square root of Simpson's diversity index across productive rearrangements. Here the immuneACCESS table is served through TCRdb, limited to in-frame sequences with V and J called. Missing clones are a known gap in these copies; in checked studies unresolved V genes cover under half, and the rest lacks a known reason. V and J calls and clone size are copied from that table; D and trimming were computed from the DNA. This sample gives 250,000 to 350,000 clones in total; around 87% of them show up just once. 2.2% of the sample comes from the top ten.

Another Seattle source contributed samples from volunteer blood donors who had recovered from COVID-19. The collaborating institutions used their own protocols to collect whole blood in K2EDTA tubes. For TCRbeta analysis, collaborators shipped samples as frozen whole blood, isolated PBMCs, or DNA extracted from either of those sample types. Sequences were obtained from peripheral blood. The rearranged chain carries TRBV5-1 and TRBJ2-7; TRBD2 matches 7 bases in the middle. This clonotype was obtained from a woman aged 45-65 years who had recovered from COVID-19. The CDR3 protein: CASSPPGGADYEQYF. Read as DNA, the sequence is TGCGCCAGCAGCCCCCCGGGAGGAGCTGACTACGAGCAGTACTTC.